The 2 T cell receptor beta chains below come from one sample, sequenced in a study of cytomegalovirus exposure and HLA in healthy donors (dated by TCRdb to between 2016 and 2019). Libraries were built with the immunoSEQ multiplex PCR assay. For the multiplex PCR, a mixture combining 60 forward primers for TCR Vbeta segments and 13 reverse primers for TCR Jbeta segments was used. What TCRdb holds here is the immuneACCESS table cut down to in-frame rearrangements. Part of the clones is not present; checked against another copy, under half of the missing clones reflect an unresolved V gene, and the others are unexplained. This sample gives over 120,000 clones in total; just under 85% of them show up just once. The ten biggest clones cover approximately 9.7% of the sample. Sequences were obtained from PBMCs. The receptors were sampled from a woman aged 60 to 75 in good health and CMV-seropositive.

The chain links TRBV6-4 to TRBJ2-3; 10 nucleotides align to TRBD2. The CDR3 length is 15 residues. V dropped 3 bases and J dropped 4; count of bases not matched to a gene: 4. Germline V gives CDR1 MRHNA, CDR2 SNTAGT. CDR3 in DNA: TGTGCCAGCAGTGAAATAGCGGGAGGAGCAGATACGCAGTATTTT. This gives the protein CASSEIAGGADTQYF.

This clone was recorded only once. The chain links TRBV6-1 to TRBJ2-3, with 10 bases that match TRBD1. The CDR3 loop spans 14 amino acids. Germline CDR1 reads MNHNS; CDR2 reads SASEGT. V was clipped by 6 bases and J by 4 bases; unmatched bases: 4. As DNA, the CDR3 is TGTGCCAGCAGGGACAGGGGGTTCGCAGATACGCAGTATTTT. The encoded protein is CASRDRGFADTQYF.